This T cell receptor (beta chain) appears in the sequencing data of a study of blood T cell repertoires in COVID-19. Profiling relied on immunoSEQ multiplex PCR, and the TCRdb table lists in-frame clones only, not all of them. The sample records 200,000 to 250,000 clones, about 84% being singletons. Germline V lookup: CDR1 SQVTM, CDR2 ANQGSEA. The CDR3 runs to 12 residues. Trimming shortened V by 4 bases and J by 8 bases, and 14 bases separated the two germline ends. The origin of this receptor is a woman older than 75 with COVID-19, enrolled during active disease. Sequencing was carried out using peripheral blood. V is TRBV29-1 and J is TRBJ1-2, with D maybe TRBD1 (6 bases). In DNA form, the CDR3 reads TGCAGCGTTGGCGACAGGTCTAGAGGCTACACCTTC. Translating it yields CSVGDRSRGYTF.